A selection of T cell receptor beta chains follows, all from one sample in a study of lymphopenia after photon versus proton radiotherapy. Sequencing was performed with immunoSEQ multiplex PCR; in TCRdb, only in-frame clones are kept and a portion is missing. This sample has about 60,000 clones, with around 85% found just once. Sequenced here: peripheral blood, sampled from a patient treated with proton-based radiotherapy. The receptors stem from a man aged 55 to 70 with pancreatic cancer. The CDR3 runs from the conserved cysteine through the conserved F or W. D genes are given only for firm matches. The size of a clone is reported for some rows only, either as once, few or many, or as a class for expanded clones.

d_call: TRBD1
v_call: TRBV5-6
clone_size: NA
j_call: TRBJ2-5
cdr3_aa: CASSLLITGGQETQYF
cdr3_nt: TGTGCCAGCAGCTTGCTAATAACAGGGGGGCAAGAGACCCAGTACTTC

d_call: NA
v_call: TRBV7-2
clone_size: few
j_call: TRBJ2-5
cdr3_aa: CASSLGKGGQRETQYF
cdr3_nt: TGTGCCAGCAGCCTAGGGAAGGGGGGGCAACGAGAGACCCAGTACTTC

d_call: TRBD2
v_call: TRBV11-2
clone_size: once
j_call: TRBJ2-4
cdr3_aa: CVSSSRLAKNIQYF
cdr3_nt: TGTGTCAGCAGCTCCAGACTAGCTAAAAACATTCAGTACTTC

d_call: NA
v_call: TRBV27
clone_size: NA
j_call: TRBJ2-7
cdr3_aa: CASKLGPFLYEQYF
cdr3_nt: TGTGCCAGCAAGCTCGGACCATTCCTATACGAGCAGTACTTC

d_call: TRBD1
v_call: TRBV15
clone_size: NA
j_call: TRBJ1-1
cdr3_aa: CATSRTNRGLMNTEAFF
cdr3_nt: TGTGCCACCAGCAGAACCAACAGGGGACTCATGAACACTGAAGCTTTCTTT

d_call: TRBD2
v_call: TRBV4-3
clone_size: NA
j_call: TRBJ2-1
cdr3_aa: CASSHGSGGLYNEQFF
cdr3_nt: TGCGCCAGCAGCCATGGAAGCGGGGGCCTCTACAATGAGCAGTTCTTC

d_call: TRBD1
v_call: TRBV6-1
clone_size: NA
j_call: TRBJ2-7
cdr3_aa: CASSEGYRGATPVRYEQYF
cdr3_nt: TGTGCCAGCAGTGAAGGTTACAGGGGGGCGACCCCTGTGCGTTACGAGCAGTACTTC

d_call: TRBD1
v_call: TRBV15
clone_size: NA
j_call: TRBJ1-3
cdr3_aa: CATSRQRTGGNTIYF
cdr3_nt: TGTGCCACCAGCAGACAAAGGACAGGAGGAAACACCATATATTTT

d_call: NA
v_call: TRBV11-3
clone_size: NA
j_call: TRBJ2-3
cdr3_aa: CASSLDMASGTDTQYF
cdr3_nt: TGTGCCAGCAGCTTAGATATGGCTAGCGGCACAGATACGCAGTATTTT

d_call: NA
v_call: TRBV25-1
clone_size: NA
j_call: TRBJ2-3
cdr3_aa: CASSEVGPRYF
cdr3_nt: TGTGCCAGCAGTGAAGTAGGACCCCGGTATTTT

d_call: NA
v_call: TRBV28
clone_size: NA
j_call: TRBJ1-5
cdr3_aa: CASMTGLVPQHF
cdr3_nt: TGTGCCAGCATGACAGGATTGGTGCCCCAGCATTTT

d_call: NA
v_call: TRBV11-2
clone_size: NA
j_call: TRBJ2-3
cdr3_aa: CASSFTDTQYF
cdr3_nt: TGTGCCAGCAGCTTTACAGATACGCAGTATTTT

d_call: NA
v_call: TRBV7-3
clone_size: NA
j_call: TRBJ2-5
cdr3_aa: CASSRDRQETQYF
cdr3_nt: TGTGCCAGCAGCCGCGACAGACAAGAGACCCAGTACTTC

d_call: NA
v_call: TRBV28
clone_size: NA
j_call: TRBJ2-7
cdr3_aa: CASSGGGGKQYF
cdr3_nt: TGTGCCAGCAGCGGGGGAGGGGGCAAGCAGTACTTC

d_call: TRBD1
v_call: TRBV5-1
clone_size: NA
j_call: TRBJ2-1
cdr3_aa: CASSLRDRVHEQFF
cdr3_nt: TGCGCCAGCAGCTTACGAGACAGGGTCCATGAGCAGTTCTTC

d_call: NA
v_call: TRBV5-6
clone_size: NA
j_call: TRBJ2-1
cdr3_aa: CASSRRLHSYNEQFF
cdr3_nt: TGTGCCAGCAGTCGACGACTGCACTCCTACAATGAGCAGTTCTTC

d_call: NA
v_call: TRBV4-1
clone_size: NA
j_call: TRBJ2-6
cdr3_aa: CASSQRAVKRSGANVLTF
cdr3_nt: TGCGCCAGCAGCCAGAGGGCGGTGAAACGCTCTGGGGCCAACGTCCTGACTTTC

d_call: NA
v_call: TRBV15
clone_size: NA
j_call: TRBJ1-5
cdr3_aa: CATSSGRINQPQHF
cdr3_nt: TGTGCCACCAGCAGTGGACGGATCAATCAGCCCCAGCATTTT

d_call: NA
v_call: TRBV5-1
clone_size: few
j_call: TRBJ2-7
cdr3_aa: CASSLVQAPGEQYF
cdr3_nt: TGCGCCAGCAGCTTGGTACAGGCCCCAGGGGAGCAGTACTTC

d_call: NA
v_call: TRBV23-1
clone_size: NA
j_call: TRBJ2-7
cdr3_aa: CASSQFGQGRNEQYF
cdr3_nt: TGCGCCAGCAGTCAATTCGGGCAGGGGAGGAACGAGCAGTACTTC

d_call: NA
v_call: TRBV29-1
clone_size: NA
j_call: TRBJ1-1
cdr3_aa: CSVVRTNTEAFF
cdr3_nt: TGCAGCGTTGTGAGGACCAACACTGAAGCTTTCTTT

d_call: NA
v_call: TRBV2
clone_size: NA
j_call: TRBJ1-1
cdr3_aa: CASSFRLGAFF
cdr3_nt: TGTGCCAGCAGCTTCAGGCTCGGGGCTTTCTTT

d_call: TRBD1
v_call: TRBV5-1
clone_size: NA
j_call: TRBJ2-5
cdr3_aa: CASSFAGQGQETQYF
cdr3_nt: TGCGCCAGCAGCTTCGCAGGACAGGGCCAAGAGACCCAGTACTTC

d_call: NA
v_call: TRBV4-1
clone_size: NA
j_call: TRBJ1-2
cdr3_aa: CASSQIGAFYGYTF
cdr3_nt: TGCGCCAGCAGCCAAATAGGGGCATTTTATGGCTACACCTTC

d_call: NA
v_call: TRBV7-2
clone_size: NA
j_call: TRBJ2-3
cdr3_aa: CASSLTGYSTDTQYF
cdr3_nt: TGTGCCAGCAGCTTAACAGGTTACAGCACAGATACGCAGTATTTT

d_call: NA
v_call: TRBV11-3
clone_size: NA
j_call: TRBJ1-1
cdr3_aa: CASSPGLVEAFF
cdr3_nt: TGTGCCAGCAGTCCCGGGCTGGTGGAAGCTTTCTTT

d_call: NA
v_call: TRBV29-1
clone_size: few
j_call: TRBJ1-1
cdr3_aa: CSVDRGGFAEAFF
cdr3_nt: TGCAGCGTTGATCGGGGGGGGTTTGCTGAAGCTTTCTTT

d_call: TRBD2
v_call: TRBV6-1
clone_size: NA
j_call: TRBJ2-5
cdr3_aa: CASRVAGVREETQYF
cdr3_nt: TGTGCCAGCAGGGTAGCGGGAGTGAGGGAAGAGACCCAGTACTTC

d_call: NA
v_call: TRBV7-9
clone_size: NA
j_call: TRBJ1-1
cdr3_aa: CASSLPPGITEAFF
cdr3_nt: TGTGCCAGCAGCTTACCACCAGGGATCACTGAAGCTTTCTTT

d_call: TRBD2
v_call: TRBV28
clone_size: NA
j_call: TRBJ2-7
cdr3_aa: CASNTGAAGGGEQYF
cdr3_nt: TGTGCCAGCAATACAGGGGCAGCGGGAGGCGGTGAGCAGTACTTC

d_call: TRBD1
v_call: TRBV11-3
clone_size: NA
j_call: TRBJ1-1
cdr3_aa: CASSSNPGGGEAFF
cdr3_nt: TGTGCCAGCAGCTCAAACCCAGGGGGGGGTGAAGCTTTCTTT

d_call: NA
v_call: TRBV18
clone_size: NA
j_call: TRBJ1-3
cdr3_aa: CASSPLGRRGTGNTIYF
cdr3_nt: TGTGCCAGCTCACCACTCGGCCGACGGGGAACTGGAAACACCATATATTTT

d_call: TRBD2
v_call: TRBV7-2
clone_size: once
j_call: TRBJ2-5
cdr3_aa: CASSLIGASGYQETQYF
cdr3_nt: TGTGCCAGCAGCTTAATTGGGGCTAGCGGGTACCAAGAGACCCAGTACTTC

d_call: NA
v_call: TRBV5-4
clone_size: NA
j_call: TRBJ2-5
cdr3_aa: CASSSPGTQVETQYF
cdr3_nt: TGTGCCAGCAGTTCGCCCGGGACCCAGGTCGAGACCCAGTACTTC

d_call: NA
v_call: TRBV28
clone_size: NA
j_call: TRBJ1-1
cdr3_aa: CASRNTPTGAEAFF
cdr3_nt: TGTGCCAGCAGGAACACCCCCACTGGCGCTGAAGCTTTCTTT

d_call: NA
v_call: TRBV7-2
clone_size: NA
j_call: TRBJ2-7
cdr3_aa: CASSLVKRSYEQYF
cdr3_nt: TGTGCCAGCAGCTTAGTTAAAAGGTCCTACGAGCAGTACTTC

d_call: TRBD1
v_call: TRBV28
clone_size: once
j_call: TRBJ2-7
cdr3_aa: CASSFGTGGPNEQYF
cdr3_nt: TGTGCCAGCAGTTTCGGGACAGGGGGCCCCAACGAGCAGTACTTC

d_call: TRBD2
v_call: TRBV2
clone_size: NA
j_call: TRBJ2-1
cdr3_aa: CASSVAGGRNEQFF
cdr3_nt: TGTGCCAGCAGTGTAGCGGGAGGGCGCAATGAGCAGTTCTTC

d_call: TRBD1
v_call: TRBV6-1
clone_size: NA
j_call: TRBJ1-2
cdr3_aa: CASSEANRGQRGYTF
cdr3_nt: TGTGCCAGCAGTGAAGCAAACAGGGGACAGCGGGGCTACACCTTC

d_call: NA
v_call: TRBV29-1
clone_size: NA
j_call: TRBJ2-3
cdr3_aa: CSVRGRAGTDTQYF
cdr3_nt: TGCAGCGTTAGGGGTAGGGCGGGCACAGATACGCAGTATTTT

d_call: TRBD1
v_call: TRBV7-9
clone_size: NA
j_call: TRBJ2-7
cdr3_aa: CASRPQGAGSGEQYF
cdr3_nt: TGTGCCAGCAGGCCGCAGGGGGCAGGATCGGGCGAGCAGTACTTC

d_call: TRBD1
v_call: TRBV18
clone_size: NA
j_call: TRBJ2-3
cdr3_aa: CASSPTGTGSDTQYF
cdr3_nt: TGTGCCAGCTCACCAACCGGGACAGGATCAGATACGCAGTATTTT

d_call: TRBD2
v_call: TRBV10-2
clone_size: NA
j_call: TRBJ2-1
cdr3_aa: CASSESLAGLNNNEQFF
cdr3_nt: TGCGCCAGCAGTGAGTCTCTAGCGGGACTGAATAACAATGAGCAGTTCTTC

d_call: NA
v_call: TRBV7-9
clone_size: NA
j_call: TRBJ1-1
cdr3_aa: CASSPIDRSEAFF
cdr3_nt: TGTGCCAGCAGCCCCATCGACAGATCCGAAGCTTTCTTT

d_call: TRBD2
v_call: TRBV28
clone_size: once
j_call: TRBJ2-1
cdr3_aa: CASSNGASGSNEQFF
cdr3_nt: TGTGCCAGCAGTAATGGGGCTAGCGGATCCAATGAGCAGTTCTTC

d_call: NA
v_call: TRBV7-9
clone_size: NA
j_call: TRBJ2-7
cdr3_aa: CASGAAGLPYEQYF
cdr3_nt: TGTGCCAGTGGCGCGGCGGGCCTTCCCTACGAGCAGTACTTC

d_call: TRBD2
v_call: TRBV29-1
clone_size: NA
j_call: TRBJ2-3
cdr3_aa: CSVLAGRGPSTDTQYF
cdr3_nt: TGCAGCGTCCTAGCGGGGAGGGGACCTAGCACAGATACGCAGTATTTT

d_call: TRBD2
v_call: TRBV27
clone_size: few
j_call: TRBJ2-2
cdr3_aa: CASSPNSGGPNTGELFF
cdr3_nt: TGTGCCAGCAGTCCAAATAGCGGGGGCCCGAACACCGGGGAGCTGTTTTTT

d_call: TRBD2
v_call: TRBV7-9
clone_size: NA
j_call: TRBJ2-7
cdr3_aa: CASSLETGGRAPEQYF
cdr3_nt: TGTGCCAGCAGCTTAGAAACTGGCGGGAGGGCCCCCGAGCAGTACTTC

d_call: NA
v_call: TRBV14
clone_size: NA
j_call: TRBJ1-1
cdr3_aa: CASSQGRGMVNTEAFF
cdr3_nt: TGTGCCAGCAGCCAAGGGAGAGGGATGGTGAACACTGAAGCTTTCTTT

d_call: NA
v_call: TRBV7-6
clone_size: medium-sized
j_call: TRBJ2-2
cdr3_aa: CASSLISGRGSGELFF
cdr3_nt: TGTGCCAGCAGCTTGATTTCGGGGAGAGGGTCCGGGGAGCTGTTTTTT

d_call: NA
v_call: TRBV19
clone_size: NA
j_call: TRBJ2-1
cdr3_aa: CATAAIQGEQFF
cdr3_nt: TGTGCCACCGCGGCGATCCAAGGTGAGCAGTTCTTC